Listed here is a single T cell receptor beta chain. Seattle participants joined during active infection and were tracked over time. These data come from a study of blood T cell repertoires in COVID-19. On the study more broadly: The origin of the acute and convalescent COVID-19 samples was the United States, Italy and Spain.

The authors' processing: The assay estimated nucleated cells by amplifying reference gene primers. Clones were read by immunoSEQ multiplex PCR, and TCRdb kept only the in-frame ones, dropping some. V and J calls and clone size are as listed in that table; D and trimming were resolved from the DNA. The table shows fewer than 55,000 clones, with around 82% occurring only once. V lost 2 bases and J lost 0, with 8 bases in between. In germline, CDR1 is SGHVS, CDR2 FQNEAQ. The length of the CDR3 is 15 residues. This clonotype was sampled from a woman aged 80 or over with COVID-19, enrolled during active disease. Material: peripheral blood. V usage is TRBV7-8 and J usage is TRBJ1-5; D not resolved. For the CDR3, the DNA is TGTGCCAGCAGCTTATTGACTCTTAGCAATCAGCCCCAGCATTTT. Its translation is CASSLLTLSNQPQHF.